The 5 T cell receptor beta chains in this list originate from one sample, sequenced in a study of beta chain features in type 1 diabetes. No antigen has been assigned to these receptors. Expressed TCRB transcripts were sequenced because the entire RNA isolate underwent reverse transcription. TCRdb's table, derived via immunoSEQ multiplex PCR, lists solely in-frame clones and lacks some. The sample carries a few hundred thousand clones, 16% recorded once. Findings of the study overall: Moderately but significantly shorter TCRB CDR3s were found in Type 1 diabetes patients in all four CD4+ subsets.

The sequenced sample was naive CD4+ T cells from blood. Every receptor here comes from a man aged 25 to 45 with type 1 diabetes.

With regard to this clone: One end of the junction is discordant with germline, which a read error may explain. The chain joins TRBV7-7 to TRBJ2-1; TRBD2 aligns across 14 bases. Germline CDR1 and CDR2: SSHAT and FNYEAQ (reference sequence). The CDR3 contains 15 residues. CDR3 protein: CASSFAGLAGDEQFF. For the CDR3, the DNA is TGTGCTAGCAGCTTCGCGGGACTAGCGGGAGATGAGCAGTTCTTC. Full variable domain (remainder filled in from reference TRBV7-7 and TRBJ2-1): GAGVSQSPRYKVTKRGQDVTLRCDPISSHATLYWYQQALGQGPEFLTYFNYEAQPDKSGLPSDRFSAERPEGSISTLTIQRTEQRDSAMYRCASSFAGLAGDEQFFGPGTRLTVL.

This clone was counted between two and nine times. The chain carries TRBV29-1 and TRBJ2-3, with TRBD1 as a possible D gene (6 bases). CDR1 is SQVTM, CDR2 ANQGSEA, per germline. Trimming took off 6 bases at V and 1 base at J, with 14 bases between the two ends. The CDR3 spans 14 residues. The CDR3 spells CSVAGARGTDTQYF. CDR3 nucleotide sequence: TGCAGCGTCGCAGGGGCGCGGGGCACAGATACGCAGTATTTT.

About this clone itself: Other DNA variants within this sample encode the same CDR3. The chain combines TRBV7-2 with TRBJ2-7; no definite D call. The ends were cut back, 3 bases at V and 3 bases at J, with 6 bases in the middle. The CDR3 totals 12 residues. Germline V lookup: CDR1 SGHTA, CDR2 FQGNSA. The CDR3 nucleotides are TGTGCCAGCAGCTTGTTGGGCTACGAGCAGTACTTC. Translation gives CASSLLGYEQYF.

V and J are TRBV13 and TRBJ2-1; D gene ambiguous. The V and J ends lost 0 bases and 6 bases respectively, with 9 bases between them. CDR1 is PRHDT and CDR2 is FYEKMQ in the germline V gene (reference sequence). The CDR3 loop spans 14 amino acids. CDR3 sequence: CASSLGEPFNEQFF. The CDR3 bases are TGTGCCAGCAGCTTAGGCGAGCCCTTCAATGAGCAGTTCTTC. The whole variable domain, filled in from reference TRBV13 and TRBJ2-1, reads AAGVIQSPRHLIKEKRETATLKCYPIPRHDTVYWYQQGPGQDPQFLISFYEKMQSDKGSIPDRFSAQQFSDYHSELNMSSLELGDSALYFCASSLGEPFNEQFFGPGTRLTVL.

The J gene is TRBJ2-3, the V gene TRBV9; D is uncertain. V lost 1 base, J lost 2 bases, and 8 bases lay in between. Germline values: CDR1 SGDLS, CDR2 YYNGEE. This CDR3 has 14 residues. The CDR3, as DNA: TGTGCCAGCAGCGTAATTCAGGTCACAGATACGCAGTATTTT. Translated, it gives CASSVIQVTDTQYF. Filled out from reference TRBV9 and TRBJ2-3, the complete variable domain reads DSGVTQTPKHLITATGQRVTLRCSPRSGDLSVYWYQQSLDQGLQFLIQYYNGEERAKGNILERFSAQQFPDLHSELNLSSLELGDSALYFCASSVIQVTDTQYFGPGTRLTVL.